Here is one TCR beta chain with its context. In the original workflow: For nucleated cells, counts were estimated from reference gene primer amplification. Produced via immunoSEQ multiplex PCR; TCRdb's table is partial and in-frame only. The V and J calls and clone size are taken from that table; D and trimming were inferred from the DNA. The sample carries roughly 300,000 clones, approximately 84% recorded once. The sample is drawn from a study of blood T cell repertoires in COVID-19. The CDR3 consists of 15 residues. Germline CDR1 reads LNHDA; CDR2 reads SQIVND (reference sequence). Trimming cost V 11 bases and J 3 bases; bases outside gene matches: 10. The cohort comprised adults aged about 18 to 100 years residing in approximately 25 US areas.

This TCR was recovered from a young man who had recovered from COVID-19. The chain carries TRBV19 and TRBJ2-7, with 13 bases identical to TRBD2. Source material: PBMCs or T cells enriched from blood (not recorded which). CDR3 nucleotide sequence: TGTGCCTGCGGACCGCGGACTAGCGGGGGCTACGAGCAGTACTTC. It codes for CACGPRTSGGYEQYF.